The 16 T cell receptor beta chains in this list originate from one sample, sequenced in a study of blood T cell repertoires in COVID-19. The method was immunoSEQ multiplex PCR; TCRdb's version includes in-frame clones alone and lacks a portion of them. The sample records approximately 50,000 clones, 79% being singletons. Material: peripheral blood. The receptor set was obtained from a man aged 65-85 years with acute or convalescent COVID-19.

The chain is built from TRBV11-3 and TRBJ2-5; D possibly corresponds to TRBD2 (5 bases). V was cut by 2 bases and J by 5 bases, with 9 bases left in between. The germline V gene encodes CDR1 SGHNT and CDR2 YENEEA. The CDR3 runs 13 residues. This CDR3 is CASSLQEVETQYF. As DNA, the CDR3 is TGTGCCAGCAGCTTACAGGAGGTGGAGACCCAGTACTTC.

The chain links TRBV9 to TRBJ2-7; tentative D call: TRBD2 (5 bases). The CDR3 consists of 14 residues. V lost 0 bases to trimming and J lost 0 bases, with 7 bases between them. From germline, CDR1 is SGDLS and CDR2 YYNGEE. The CDR3 region is CASSVGRDSYEQYF. CDR3 bases: TGTGCCAGCAGCGTAGGACGGGACTCCTACGAGCAGTACTTC.

The chain has TRBV28 and TRBJ1-3; 9 bases are a match to TRBD1. There are 16 residues in the CDR3. With 5 bases clipped from V and 4 bases from J, the junction kept 9 bases outside the gene matches. CDR1 and CDR2 from the germline V gene are MDHEN and SYDVKM. In nucleotides, the CDR3 is TGTGCCAGCAGTCCTCCTGGACAGGGGTCGGGAAACACCATATATTTT. This codes for CASSPPGQGSGNTIYF. The whole variable domain, filled in from reference TRBV28 and TRBJ1-3, reads DVKVTQSSRYLVKRTGEKVFLECVQDMDHENMFWYRQDPGLGLRLIYFSYDVKMKEKGDIPEGYSVSREKKERFSLILESASTNQTSMYLCASSPPGQGSGNTIYFGEGSWLTVV.

V and J are TRBV15 and TRBJ1-1; 7 bases fit TRBD1. Looked up from germline, CDR1 is LNHNV and CDR2 is YYDKDF (reference sequence). The length of the CDR3 is 19 residues. V gave up 0 bases and J gave up 1 base; unmatched junction bases: 14. CDR3 loop: CATSRDRDSAVSKNTEAFF. In DNA, the CDR3 is TGTGCCACCAGCAGAGATCGGGACAGCGCCGTTTCTAAGAACACTGAAGCTTTCTTT. The variable domain in full, with the rest retrieved from reference TRBV15 and TRBJ1-1, is DAMVIQNPRYQVTQFGKPVTLSCSQTLNHNVMYWYQQKSSQAPKLLFHYYDKDFNNEADTPDNFQSRRPNTSFCFLDIRSPGLGDTAMYLCATSRDRDSAVSKNTEAFFGQGTRLTVV.

This clone was counted once. V gene TRBV6-5 combines with J gene TRBJ1-4; 9 bases fit TRBD1. The V gene's germline CDR1 is MNHEY and CDR2 SVGAGI. There are 15 residues in the CDR3. After removal of 6 bases from V and 8 bases from J, the junction contained 10 bases not matched to a gene. The CDR3 reads CASSPFTGGREKLFF. CDR3 coding DNA: TGTGCCAGCAGCCCGTTTACAGGGGGCCGCGAAAAACTGTTTTTT.

This chain uses TRBV4-3 with TRBJ2-1; no definite D call. The CDR3 loop spans 15 amino acids. Trimming pared 3 bases from V and 8 bases from J, leaving 17 bases between. Germline CDR1 is LGHNA and CDR2 is YSLEER. The DNA of the CDR3 is TGCGCCAGCAGCCATGAAAGAAGGCCCGGAGATGAGCAGTTCTTC. As protein: CASSHERRPGDEQFF.

The CDR3 DNA sequence: TGTGCCAGCAGCCCGAGGAGTCCGTATAATTCACCCCTCCACTTT. Protein: CASSPRSPYNSPLHF. The rearrangement uses TRBV14 and TRBJ1-6; D remains unclear. Between the trimmed V and J ends, which lost 4 bases and 4 bases, there was a span of 11 bases. Germline CDR1 is SGHDN and CDR2 is FVKESK. The CDR3 covers 15 residues. The entire variable domain, with the rest obtained from reference TRBV14 and TRBJ1-6, is as follows: EAGVTQFPSHSVIEKGQTVTLRCDPISGHDNLYWYRRVMGKEIKFLLHFVKESKQDESGMPNNRFLAERTGGTYSTLKVQPAELEDSGVYFCASSPRSPYNSPLHFGNGTRLTVT.

In DNA form, the CDR3 reads TGTGCCAGCAGCGTAGGTGGAAGCGACACCGGGGAGCTGTTTTTT. Amino acid sequence: CASSVGGSDTGELFF. This sequence joins TRBV9 and TRBJ2-2, with D uncertain. Trimming shortened V by 0 bases and J by 3 bases, and 9 bases separated the two germline ends. The CDR3 contains 15 residues. The V gene's germline CDR1 is SGDLS and CDR2 YYNGEE. The variable domain in full, completed from reference TRBV9 and TRBJ2-2, reads DSGVTQTPKHLITATGQRVTLRCSPRSGDLSVYWYQQSLDQGLQFLIQYYNGEERAKGNILERFSAQQFPDLHSELNLSSLELGDSALYFCASSVGGSDTGELFFGEGSRLTVL.

The gene calls are TRBV10-1 and TRBJ2-3, with D possibly matching TRBD2 (6 bases). V dropped 3 bases and J dropped 1 base, with 8 bases sitting between them. The V gene's germline CDR1 is WNHNN and CDR2 SYGVQD (reference sequence). The CDR3 spans 14 residues. The CDR3 DNA sequence: TGCGCCAGCAGTGACTCGGGGGGCACAGATACGCAGTATTTT. It translates to CASSDSGGTDTQYF.

The chain is built from TRBV5-5 and TRBJ2-3; D is uncertain. CDR1 and CDR2 (germline): SGHKS, YYEKEE (reference sequence). V lost 4 bases and J 2 bases, leaving 2 bases between the germline ends. This CDR3 spans 11 amino acids. CDR3 protein: CASSHTDTQYF. The CDR3 bases are TGTGCCAGCAGCCACACAGATACGCAGTATTTT. Looking up the rest from reference TRBV5-5 and TRBJ2-3 gives the full variable domain: DAGVTQSPTHLIKTRGQQVTLRCSPISGHKSVSWYQQVLGQGPQFIFQYYEKEERGRGNFPDRFSARQFPNYSSELNVNALLLGDSALYLCASSHTDTQYFGPGTRLTVL.

The chain combines TRBV5-1 with TRBJ2-7; D may be TRBD2 (6 bases). The V and J ends lost 5 bases and 0 bases respectively, with 12 bases between them. The CDR3 totals 14 residues. Per the germline V gene, CDR1 is SGHRS and CDR2 is YFSETQ. As DNA, the CDR3 is TGCGCCAGCAGTGGGGGGTCCTACTCCTACGAGCAGTACTTC. Protein product: CASSGGSYSYEQYF.

The J gene is TRBJ2-7, the V gene TRBV29-1; D is perhaps TRBD2 (8 bases). The CDR3 is 15 residues long. V was trimmed by 0 bases and J by 0 bases, leaving 12 bases between them. Germline values: CDR1 SQVTM, CDR2 ANQGSEA. The CDR3 coding sequence is TGCAGCGTTGAAGACAGGGGGACTAGCTCCTACGAGCAGTACTTC. Translation gives CSVEDRGTSSYEQYF.

V usage is TRBV6-2 or TRBV6-3 and J usage is TRBJ1-1; TRBD1 agrees at 9 bases. Germline V gene data show CDR1 as MNHEY and CDR2 as SVGEGT. V lost 5 bases, J lost 4 bases, and 5 bases stayed unmatched. The CDR3 contains 14 residues. The chain's CDR3 is CASSPDRGTTEAFF. DNA of the CDR3: TGTGCCAGCAGTCCAGACAGGGGGACCACTGAAGCTTTCTTT.

The chain employs TRBV29-1 and TRBJ2-5, with D possibly TRBD1 on 5 matching bases. The germline V gene has CDR1 SQVTM and CDR2 ANQGSEA. The V end was cut by 5 bases, the J end by 0 bases, with 10 bases between. This CDR3 has 13 amino acids. In nucleotides, the CDR3 is TGCAGCGTTTTCTCAGGGAACCAAGAGACCCAGTACTTC. It translates to CSVFSGNQETQYF.

The chain carries TRBV6-4 and TRBJ2-3; D not certain. The V end was cut by 5 bases, the J end by 2 bases, with 8 bases between. Germline assignment: CDR1 MRHNA and CDR2 SNTAGT. CDR3 size: 13 residues. The CDR3: CASSSQDTDTQYF. The CDR3 bases are TGTGCCAGCAGTAGCCAGGACACAGATACGCAGTATTTT.

The chain recombines TRBV10-3 with TRBJ2-1; 7 bases agree with TRBD2. The CDR3 runs to 15 residues. The germline V gene has CDR1 ENHRY and CDR2 SYGVKD. V lost 4 bases and J lost 9; bases outside the gene matches: 12. The CDR3 sequence: CAISGGTGAGFEQFF. In nucleotides, the CDR3 is TGTGCCATCAGTGGGGGGACGGGAGCGGGATTTGAGCAGTTCTTC.